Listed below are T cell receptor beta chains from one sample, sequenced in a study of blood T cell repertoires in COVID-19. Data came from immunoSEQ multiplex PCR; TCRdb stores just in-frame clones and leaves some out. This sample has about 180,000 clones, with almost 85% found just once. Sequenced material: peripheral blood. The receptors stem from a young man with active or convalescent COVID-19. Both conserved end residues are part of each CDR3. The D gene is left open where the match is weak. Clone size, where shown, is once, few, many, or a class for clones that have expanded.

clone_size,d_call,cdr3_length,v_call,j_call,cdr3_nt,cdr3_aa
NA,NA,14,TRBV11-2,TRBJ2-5,TGTGCCAGCAGTAGGGGGTCAGTTCTGGAGACCCAGTACTTC,CASSRGSVLETQYF
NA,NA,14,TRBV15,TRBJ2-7,TGTGCCACCAGCAGGGGCGGGGATACCAACGAGCAGTACTTC,CATSRGGDTNEQYF
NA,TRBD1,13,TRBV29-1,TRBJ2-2,TGCAGCGCAAGGACAGGGGGCAACGGGGAGCTGTTTTTT,CSARTGGNGELFF
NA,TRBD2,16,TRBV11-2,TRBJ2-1,TGTGCCAGCAGCTCCCATAGCGGGACTGGAACCAATGAGCAGTTCTTC,CASSSHSGTGTNEQFF
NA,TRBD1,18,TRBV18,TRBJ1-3,TGTGCCAGCTCACCAGTTCCCGGGACAGAGTTTTCCGGAAACACCATATATTTT,CASSPVPGTEFSGNTIYF
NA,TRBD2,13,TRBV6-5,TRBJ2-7,TGTGCCAGCAGTTACGCTAGCGGCTACGAGCAGTACTTC,CASSYASGYEQYF
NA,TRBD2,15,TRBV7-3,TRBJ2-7,TGTGCCAGCAGCTTGGCTAGCGGGAGTTTCTACGAGCAGTACTTC,CASSLASGSFYEQYF
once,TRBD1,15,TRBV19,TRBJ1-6,TGTGCCAGTACTCCGAAGGGGGCCTTTAATTCACCCCTCCACTTT,CASTPKGAFNSPLHF
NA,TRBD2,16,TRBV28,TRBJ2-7,TGTGCCAGCAGTTTAGTGACTAGCGGGAAGAGAAACGAGCAGTACTTC,CASSLVTSGKRNEQYF
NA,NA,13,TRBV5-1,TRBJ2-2,TGCGCCAGCAGCTTAGACGTTGGGCGGGAGCTGTTTTTT,CASSLDVGRELFF
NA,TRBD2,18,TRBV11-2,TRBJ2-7,TGTGCCAGCAGCCAAATCGGGAGGTCTGGCGGGAGACGGGATGAGCAGTACTTC,CASSQIGRSGGRRDEQYF
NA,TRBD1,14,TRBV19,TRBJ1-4,TGTGCCAGTAGCGACGGGACAGGGGTCGAAAAACTGTTTTTT,CASSDGTGVEKLFF
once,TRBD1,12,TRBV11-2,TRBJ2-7,TGTGCCAGCAGCAGACAGGGGTACGAGCAGTACTTC,CASSRQGYEQYF
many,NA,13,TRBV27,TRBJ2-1,TGTGCCAGCAGTCCCAGGCCATACAATGAGCAGTTCTTC,CASSPRPYNEQFF
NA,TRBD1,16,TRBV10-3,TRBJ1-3,TGTGCCATCAGTGAAGTAGGGGGCATCTCTGGAAACACCATATATTTT,CAISEVGGISGNTIYF
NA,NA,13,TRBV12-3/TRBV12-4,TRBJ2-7,TGTGCCAGCAGTTTGGGGCACCTAAACGAGCAGTACTTC,CASSLGHLNEQYF
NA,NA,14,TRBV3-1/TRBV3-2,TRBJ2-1,TGTGCCAGCAGCCGGCAGGGGCAAGGCAATGAGCAGTTCTTC,CASSRQGQGNEQFF
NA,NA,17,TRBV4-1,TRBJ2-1,TGCGCCAGCAGCCTCCAATGGAGCCTCAGGGGTGGGTATGAGCAGTTCTTC,CASSLQWSLRGGYEQFF
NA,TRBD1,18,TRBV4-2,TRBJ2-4,TGTGCCAGCAGCCAAGTGCCCCTCCGGGACAGGGCGATGGTCATTCAGTACTTC,CASSQVPLRDRAMVIQYF
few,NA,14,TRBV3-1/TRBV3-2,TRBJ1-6,TGTGCCAGCAGGTCGACAGGCAATTCGTCACCCCTCCACTTT,CASRSTGNSSPLHF
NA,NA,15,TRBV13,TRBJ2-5,TGTGCCAGCAACAATTATTATACGGGAAAAGAGACCCAGTACTTC,CASNNYYTGKETQYF
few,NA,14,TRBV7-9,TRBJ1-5,TGTGCCAGCAGCTTAGGATCAGGGAATCAGCCCCAGCATTTT,CASSLGSGNQPQHF
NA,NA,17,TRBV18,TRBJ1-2,TGTGCCAGCTCACCCCAAGCAGGGGCGCGGTATAGAAGTGGCTACACCTTC,CASSPQAGARYRSGYTF
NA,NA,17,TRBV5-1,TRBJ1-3,TGCGCCAGCAGCCCTCCTAACACGGGAGGTTCGGGAAACACCATATATTTT,CASSPPNTGGSGNTIYF